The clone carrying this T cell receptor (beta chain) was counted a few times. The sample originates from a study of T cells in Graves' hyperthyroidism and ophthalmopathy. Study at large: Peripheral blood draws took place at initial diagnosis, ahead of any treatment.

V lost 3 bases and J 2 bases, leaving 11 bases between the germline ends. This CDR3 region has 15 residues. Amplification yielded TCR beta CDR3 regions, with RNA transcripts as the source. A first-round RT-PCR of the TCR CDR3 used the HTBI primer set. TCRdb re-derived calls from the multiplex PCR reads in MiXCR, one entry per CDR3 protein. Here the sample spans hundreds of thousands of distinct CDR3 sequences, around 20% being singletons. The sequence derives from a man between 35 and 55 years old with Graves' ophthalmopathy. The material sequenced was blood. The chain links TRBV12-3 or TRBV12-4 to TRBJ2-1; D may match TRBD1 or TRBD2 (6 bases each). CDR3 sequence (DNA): TGTGCCAGCAGTTTCCCGGGGGCCCCCTACAATGAGCAGTTCTTC. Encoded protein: CASSFPGAPYNEQFF.